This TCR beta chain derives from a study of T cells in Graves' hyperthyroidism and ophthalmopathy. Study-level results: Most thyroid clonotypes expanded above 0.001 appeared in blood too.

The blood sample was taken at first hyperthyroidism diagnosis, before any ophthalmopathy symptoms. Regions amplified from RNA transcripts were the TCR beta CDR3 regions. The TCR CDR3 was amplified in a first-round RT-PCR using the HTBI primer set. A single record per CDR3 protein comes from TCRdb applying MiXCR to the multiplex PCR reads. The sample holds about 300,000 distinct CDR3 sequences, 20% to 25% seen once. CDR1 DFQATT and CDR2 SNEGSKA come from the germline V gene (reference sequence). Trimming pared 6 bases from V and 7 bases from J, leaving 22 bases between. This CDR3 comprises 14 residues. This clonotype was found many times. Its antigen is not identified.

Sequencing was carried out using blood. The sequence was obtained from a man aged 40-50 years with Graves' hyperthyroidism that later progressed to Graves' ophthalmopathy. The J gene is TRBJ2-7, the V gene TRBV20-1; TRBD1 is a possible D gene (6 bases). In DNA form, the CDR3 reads TGCAGTGCCACCACACAAGAGACCCAGGGGGAGCAGTACTTC. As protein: CSATTQETQGEQYF.